The present T cell receptor (beta chain) was sequenced within a study of T cell changes during pregnancy in multiple sclerosis. The CDR3 contains 15 residues. Unmatched junction bases numbered 13, after V lost 7 bases and J lost 5 bases. The germline V gene has CDR1 MNHNS and CDR2 SASEGT. The table came from immunoSEQ multiplex PCR; TCRdb's copy has only in-frame clones and leaves some out. Among about 120,000 clones listed, about 94% were seen once. This receptor was identified in a female donor with multiple sclerosis, enrolled in a pregnancy study. The sequenced sample was peripheral blood, obtained before pregnancy. The J gene is TRBJ1-1, the V gene TRBV6-1, with 7 bases matching TRBD1. This chain's CDR3 is CASTKGRQGVTEAFF. CDR3 DNA: TGTGCCAGCACGAAGGGGCGACAGGGAGTAACTGAAGCTTTCTTT.